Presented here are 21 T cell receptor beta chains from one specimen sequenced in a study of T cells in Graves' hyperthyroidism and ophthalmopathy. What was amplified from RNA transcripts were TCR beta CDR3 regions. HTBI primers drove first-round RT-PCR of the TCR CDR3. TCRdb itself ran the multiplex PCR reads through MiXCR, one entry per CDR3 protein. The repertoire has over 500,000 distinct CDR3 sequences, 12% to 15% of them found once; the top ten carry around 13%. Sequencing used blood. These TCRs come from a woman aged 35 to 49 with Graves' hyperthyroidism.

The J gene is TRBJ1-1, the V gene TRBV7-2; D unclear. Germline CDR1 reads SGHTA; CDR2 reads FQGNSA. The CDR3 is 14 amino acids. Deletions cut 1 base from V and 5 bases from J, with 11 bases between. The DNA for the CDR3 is TGTGCCAGCAGCTTAGGGATTCGTGGGACTGAAGCTTTCTTT. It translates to CASSLGIRGTEAFF.

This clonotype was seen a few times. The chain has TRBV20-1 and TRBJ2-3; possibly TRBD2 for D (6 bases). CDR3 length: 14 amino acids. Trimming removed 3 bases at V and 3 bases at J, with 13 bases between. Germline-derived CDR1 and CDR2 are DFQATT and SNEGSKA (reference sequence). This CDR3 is CSARTSSGTDTQYF. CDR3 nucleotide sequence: TGCAGTGCTAGGACTAGTTCGGGAACAGATACGCAGTATTTT.

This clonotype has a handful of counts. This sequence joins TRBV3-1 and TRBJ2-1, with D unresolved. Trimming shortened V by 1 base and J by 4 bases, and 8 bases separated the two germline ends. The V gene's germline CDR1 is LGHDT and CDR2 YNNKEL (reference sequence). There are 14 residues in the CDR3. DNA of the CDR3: TGTGCCAGCAGCCAAGTAGACGGATACAATGAGCAGTTCTTC. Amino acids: CASSQVDGYNEQFF.

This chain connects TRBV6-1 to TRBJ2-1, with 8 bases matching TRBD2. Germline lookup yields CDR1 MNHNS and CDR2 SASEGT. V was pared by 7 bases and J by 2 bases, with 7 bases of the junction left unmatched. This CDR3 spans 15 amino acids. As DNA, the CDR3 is TGTGCCAGCATACTAGCGGCAAATCCCTACAATGAGCAGTTCTTC. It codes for CASILAANPYNEQFF.

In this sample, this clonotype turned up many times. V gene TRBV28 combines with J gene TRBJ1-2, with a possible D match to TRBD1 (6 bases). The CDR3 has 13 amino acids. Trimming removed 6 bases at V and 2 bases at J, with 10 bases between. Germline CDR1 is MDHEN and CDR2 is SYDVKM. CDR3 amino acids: CASRWTANYGYTF. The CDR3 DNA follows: TGTGCCAGCAGGTGGACAGCCAACTATGGCTACACCTTC.

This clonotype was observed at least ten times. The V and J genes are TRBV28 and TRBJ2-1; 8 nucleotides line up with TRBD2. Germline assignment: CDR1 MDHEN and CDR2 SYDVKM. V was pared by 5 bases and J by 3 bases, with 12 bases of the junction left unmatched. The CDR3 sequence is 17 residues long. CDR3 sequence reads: CASSKPEVAGRYNEQFF. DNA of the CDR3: TGTGCCAGCAGTAAACCGGAAGTAGCGGGGCGCTACAATGAGCAGTTCTTC.

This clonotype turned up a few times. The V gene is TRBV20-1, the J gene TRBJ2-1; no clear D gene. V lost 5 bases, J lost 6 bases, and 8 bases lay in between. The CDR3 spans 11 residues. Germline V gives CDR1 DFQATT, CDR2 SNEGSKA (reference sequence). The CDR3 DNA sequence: TGCAGTGCTCCCAGTCGCAATGAGCAGTTCTTC. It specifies CSAPSRNEQFF.

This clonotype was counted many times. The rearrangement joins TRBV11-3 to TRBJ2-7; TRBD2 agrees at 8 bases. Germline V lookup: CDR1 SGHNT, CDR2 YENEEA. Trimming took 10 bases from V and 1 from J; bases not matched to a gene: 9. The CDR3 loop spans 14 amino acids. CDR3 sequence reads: CATTEAGASYEQYF. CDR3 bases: TGTGCCACCACGGAAGCGGGAGCGTCCTACGAGCAGTACTTC.

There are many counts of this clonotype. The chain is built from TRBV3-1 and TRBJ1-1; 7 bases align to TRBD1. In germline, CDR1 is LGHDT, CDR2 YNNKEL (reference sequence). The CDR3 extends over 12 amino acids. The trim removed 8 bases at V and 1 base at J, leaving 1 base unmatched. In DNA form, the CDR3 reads TGTGCCAGCTGGGACAGGAACACTGAAGCTTTCTTT. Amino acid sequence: CASWDRNTEAFF.

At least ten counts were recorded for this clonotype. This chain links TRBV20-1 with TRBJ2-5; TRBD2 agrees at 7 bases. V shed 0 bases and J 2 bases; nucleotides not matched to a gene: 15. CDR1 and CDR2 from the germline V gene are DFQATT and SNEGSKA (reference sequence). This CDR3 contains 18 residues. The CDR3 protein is CSARDLLGRLAEQETQYF. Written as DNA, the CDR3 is TGCAGTGCTAGAGATCTATTAGGGCGACTAGCAGAACAAGAGACCCAGTACTTC.

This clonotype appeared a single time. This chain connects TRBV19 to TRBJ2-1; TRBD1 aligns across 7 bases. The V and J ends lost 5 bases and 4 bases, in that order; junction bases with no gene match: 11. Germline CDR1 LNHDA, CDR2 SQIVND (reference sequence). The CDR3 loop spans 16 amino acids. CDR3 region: CASSSTKTGKYNEQFF. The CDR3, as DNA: TGTGCCAGTAGTTCTACAAAGACAGGGAAGTACAATGAGCAGTTCTTC.

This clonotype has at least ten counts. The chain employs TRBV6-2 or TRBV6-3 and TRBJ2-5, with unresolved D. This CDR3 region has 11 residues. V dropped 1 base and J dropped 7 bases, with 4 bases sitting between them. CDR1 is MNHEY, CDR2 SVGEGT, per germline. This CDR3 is CASSYYRTQYF. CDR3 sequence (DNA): TGTGCCAGCAGTTACTACCGGACCCAGTACTTC.

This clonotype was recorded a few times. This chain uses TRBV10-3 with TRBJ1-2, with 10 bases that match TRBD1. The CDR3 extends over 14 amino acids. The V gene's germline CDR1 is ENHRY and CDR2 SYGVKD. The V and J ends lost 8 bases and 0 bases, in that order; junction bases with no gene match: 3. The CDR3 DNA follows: TGTGCCATCGGAGACAGGGGGCCTAACTATGGCTACACCTTC. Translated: CAIGDRGPNYGYTF.

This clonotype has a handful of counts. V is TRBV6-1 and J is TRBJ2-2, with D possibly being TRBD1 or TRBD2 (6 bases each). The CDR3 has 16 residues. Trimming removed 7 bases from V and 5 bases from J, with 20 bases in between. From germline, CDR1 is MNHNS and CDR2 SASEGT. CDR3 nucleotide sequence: TGTGCCAGCATCCAATCTGGGGGCGCGGGGACCGGGGAGCTGTTTTTT. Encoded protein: CASIQSGGAGTGELFF.

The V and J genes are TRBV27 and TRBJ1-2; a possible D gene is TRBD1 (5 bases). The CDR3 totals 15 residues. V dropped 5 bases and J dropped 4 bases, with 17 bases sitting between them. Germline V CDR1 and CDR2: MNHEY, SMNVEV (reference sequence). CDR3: CASSPTGEGGYGYTF. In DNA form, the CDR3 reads TGTGCCAGCAGTCCCACGGGGGAGGGTGGCTATGGCTACACCTTC.

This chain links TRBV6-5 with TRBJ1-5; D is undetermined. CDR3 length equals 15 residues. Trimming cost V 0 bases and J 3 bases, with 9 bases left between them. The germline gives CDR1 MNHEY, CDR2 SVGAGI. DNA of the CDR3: TGTGCCAGCAGTTACTCGTACAATCCCAATCAGCCCCAGCATTTT. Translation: CASSYSYNPNQPQHF.

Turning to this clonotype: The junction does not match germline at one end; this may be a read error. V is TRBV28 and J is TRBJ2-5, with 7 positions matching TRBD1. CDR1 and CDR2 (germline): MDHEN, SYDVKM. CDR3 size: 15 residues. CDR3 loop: CAGSSYDRAGETQYF. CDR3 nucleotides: TGTGCCGGCAGTTCCTACGACAGGGCGGGAGAGACCCAGTACTTC.

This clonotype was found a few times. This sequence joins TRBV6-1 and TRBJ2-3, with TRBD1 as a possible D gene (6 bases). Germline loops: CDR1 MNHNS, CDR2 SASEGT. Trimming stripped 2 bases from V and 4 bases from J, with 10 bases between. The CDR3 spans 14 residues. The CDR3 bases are TGTGCCAGCAGTGAATGGGCAGGGGCAGATACGCAGTATTTT. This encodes CASSEWAGADTQYF.

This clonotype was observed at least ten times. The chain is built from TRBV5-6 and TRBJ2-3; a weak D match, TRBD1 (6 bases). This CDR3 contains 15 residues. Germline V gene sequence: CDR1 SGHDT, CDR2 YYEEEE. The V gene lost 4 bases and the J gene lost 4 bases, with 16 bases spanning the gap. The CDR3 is CASSPSNRVPDTQYF. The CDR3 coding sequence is TGTGCCAGCAGCCCCTCGAACAGGGTACCAGATACGCAGTATTTT.

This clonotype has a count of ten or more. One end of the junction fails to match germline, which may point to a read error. This chain's CDR3 is CASSLFSRAPDF. The CDR3 bases are TGTGCCAGCAGTTTATTTTCAAGAGCCCCTGACTTC. The V call is TRBV12-3 or TRBV12-4, the J call TRBJ2-5; D is unclear. CDR3 length: 12 residues.

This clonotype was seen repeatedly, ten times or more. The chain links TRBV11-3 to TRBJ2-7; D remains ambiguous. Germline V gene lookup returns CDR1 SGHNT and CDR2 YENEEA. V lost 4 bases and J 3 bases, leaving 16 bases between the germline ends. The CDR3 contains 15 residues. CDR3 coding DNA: TGTGCCAGCAGCTCGACTGGGCAGCTAAGCTACGAGCAGTACTTC. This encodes CASSSTGQLSYEQYF.